This T cell receptor beta chain was found in a study of lymphopenia after photon versus proton radiotherapy. Points from the study as a whole: After lymphocyte nadir, photon-treated repertoires showed oligoclonal expansion, especially CD8+ Temra.

Trimming left V 4 bases short and J 5 bases short, with 15 bases between. Per the germline V gene, CDR1 is SQVTM and CDR2 is ANQGSEA. This CDR3 comprises 13 residues. Clones were read by immunoSEQ multiplex PCR, and TCRdb kept only the in-frame ones, dropping some. The profile shows 75,000 to 95,000 clones, around 88% of them singletons. Regarding this clone: Its antigen is unidentified.

This clonotype was obtained from a man in his sixties with pancreatic cancer. V usage is TRBV29-1 and J usage is TRBJ2-7, with a tentative D call TRBD1 (6 bases). Sequencing used peripheral blood, obtained from a patient treated with proton-based radiotherapy. CDR3 DNA sequence: TGCAGCGTTGTCGCTCAGGGGTTCAACGAGCAGTACTTC. This sequence encodes CSVVAQGFNEQYF.